This TCR beta chain was recorded in a study of shared clonotypes between healthy human individuals (dated by TCRdb to 2020 to 2021). Study-wide context: A couple of women and a few men aged 18 to 49 years were included in the cohort. For each donor, three plates each were used for CD4 naive and CD4 memory, two plates were used for CD8 naive, and one plate was used for CD8 memory. Blood TCR repertoires of roughly five healthy adults were deeply sequenced to estimate repertoire size and the extent of clonotype sharing between individuals. To increase sequencing depth and limit assay-specific biases, different laboratories used diverse techniques to prepare libraries and sequence TCR repertoires. Leukapheresis yielded between about 0.94 and 8.9 billion PBMCs per donor.

CD8 naive samples were obtained by positive selection for CCR7 among CD45RO-negative cells, yielding a CD45RA+CCR7+ population from which TemRA cells were excluded. The donors were healthy, HIV-negative adults who had no recently reported acute infections or vaccinations. Every donor was a Caucasian adult residing in Nashville, Tennessee, USA. Blood was obtained by leukapheresis, after which PBMCs were separated by Ficoll-Histopaque density gradient centrifugation and cryopreserved in liquid nitrogen vapor phase. Analytical flow cytometry was used to check the purity and quantity of every magnetically sorted T cell population. Genomic DNA was isolated from every sorted fraction and measured by UV absorbance on a Nanodrop 2000c. As concerns this clone: No cognate antigen has been identified for it. No base qualities exist here, and no much larger clone lies one base off it.

Here is what the overall study found, with its caveats: Sampling was restricted to blood, and TCR repertoires in tissue are likely to differ from TCR repertoires in blood. Naive subsets generally had larger estimated clonotype richness than memory subsets. About 5% of naive CD4, around 4% of naive CD8, 2.3% of memory CD4, and over 0.35% of memory CD8 clonotypes were shared across four donors. Higher generation probabilities were observed for clonotypes shared by all four sorted-subset donors than for non-shared clonotypes. Rarefaction of sorted-subset datasets indicated incomplete sequencing despite the large sequencing depth. Because the study included a small number of donors, the genetic and exposure-history diversity represented was limited. Pairwise subsampling indicated that sequencing depth was expected to affect the degree of clonotype sharing among donors.

Using the deep immunoSEQ assay, TCR CDR3 regions were amplified from genomic DNA by multiplex PCR. Genomic DNA extracted from each cell subset was distributed evenly over all wells of several immunoSEQ 96-well plates, and each plate served as one replicate. Each replicate PCR for sorted subsets received about 200 ng genomic DNA, equal to tens of thousands of T cell genomes. Purified libraries were quantified with a Qubit 3.0 fluorometer, sized on a Bioanalyzer 2100, and re-quantified with the KAPA Library Quantification kit. Each immunoSEQ 96-well plate was sequenced on its own single-read 150-cycle Illumina NextSeq 550 flow cell. The study's processing was this. The immunoSEQ output contained only junctional sequences without quality scores, so filtering could not match that applied to full-length reads. To assign V/J genes and CDR3, sequences were annotated against IMGT germline references using PyIR, a Python wrapper for IgBLAST v1.9. Reads were removed for weak V/J assignments (E-value above 1e-6), missing CDR3, stop codons, out-of-frame junctions, or ambiguous translated residues. V3J clonotypes were defined as sequences sharing an identical inferred V gene, J gene, and CDR3 amino acid sequence. Percentage overlap between repertoires was calculated by dividing the number of shared unique clonotypes by the size of the smaller repertoire. Repertoire richness was assessed with RTK rarefaction, the Chao1 estimator, and Recon v2.1 estimates of unobserved clonotypes. Generation probabilities for all TCRbeta clonotypes obtained by the gDNA method from several donors were computed using OLGA. TCRdb holds this immuneACCESS table with in-frame rearrangements only. Some clones are missing; in checked studies, unresolved V genes explain under half, and the rest has no known cause. V and J calls and clone size are given by that table; D and trimming were obtained from the DNA. The sample data list roughly 2 million clones, and around 96% of these were observed just once. The ten largest clones represent about 1.1% of the sample.

Unmatched junction bases come to 4, with V trimmed by 6 bases and J by 6 bases. CDR1 and CDR2 (LGHNT, FRNRAP) derive from the germline V gene. The CDR3 starts with the cysteine, ends with the phenylalanine, and has 13 residues. Of the read, only the CDR3 DNA is kept; its 39 bases are in frame from base 1. The clonotype originates from a man aged 18 to 29 in good health. Sequenced sample: naive CD8+ T cells sorted from blood. The sample's cell subset or site label is to be understood as: CD45RA+CCR7+. This receptor chain uses TRBV12-5 and TRBJ1-4, with 7 junctional bases fitting TRBD1. The CDR3 protein is CASGSDRDEKLFF. The DNA sequence is given as TGTGCTAGTGGCTCCGACAGGGATGAAAAACTGTTTTTT.